A selection of T cell receptor beta chains follows, all from one sample in a study of Graves' ophthalmopathy and Graves' hyperthyroidism. TCRdb fed the multiplex PCR reads into MiXCR, producing one record per CDR3 protein. The sample contains more than 1,000,000 distinct CDR3 sequences, less than 45% of which appear only once. Sequencing used peripheral blood or thyroid tissue (not recorded which). Every receptor here comes from an adult man with Graves' hyperthyroidism. The conserved cysteine and the conserved F or W are not part of the CDR3 here. D genes are given only for firm matches.

d_call: TRBD1; v_call: TRBV7-2; cdr3_aa: ASKRQGLNEKLF
d_call: .; v_call: TRBV6-2/TRBV6-3; cdr3_aa: ASTRLGEQY
d_call: .; v_call: TRBV10-2; cdr3_aa: ASSSHGHNQPQY
d_call: .; v_call: TRBV5-6; cdr3_aa: ASSLVRHSGNTIY
d_call: .; v_call: TRBV7-2; cdr3_aa: ASSPPVRVYEQY
d_call: .; v_call: TRBV29-1; cdr3_aa: SVDLGSDVLT
d_call: .; v_call: TRBV6-2/TRBV6-3; cdr3_aa: ASNTWRGKNYGYT
d_call: .; v_call: TRBV28; cdr3_aa: ASSLFRTRDSPLH
d_call: .; v_call: TRBV3-1; cdr3_aa: ASSQGPGAGETQY
d_call: TRBD1; v_call: TRBV29-1; cdr3_aa: SVVRQGAQEQY
d_call: .; v_call: TRBV12-3/TRBV12-4; cdr3_aa: ASSLYRVAEAF
d_call: .; v_call: TRBV6-6; cdr3_aa: ASRQWEDTEAF
d_call: .; v_call: TRBV5-6; cdr3_aa: ASSLAQGYWEQY
d_call: .; v_call: TRBV30; cdr3_aa: AFSGQDYEQY
d_call: .; v_call: TRBV12-3/TRBV12-4; cdr3_aa: ASTLGGHGYT
d_call: .; v_call: TRBV2; cdr3_aa: ASRRDAETQY
d_call: .; v_call: TRBV7-2; cdr3_aa: ASAQGRNTIY
d_call: .; v_call: TRBV10-3; cdr3_aa: ASSPKGYSNQPQH
d_call: .; v_call: TRBV20-1; cdr3_aa: SAGKVHEQY
d_call: TRBD1; v_call: TRBV29-1; cdr3_aa: SAKRTGVPGNTIY
d_call: .; v_call: TRBV30; cdr3_aa: AWNEKGQAF
d_call: .; v_call: TRBV7-4; cdr3_aa: ASSLGSAGDEKLF
d_call: TRBD1; v_call: TRBV20-1; cdr3_aa: SPGQTKETQY
d_call: .; v_call: TRBV27; cdr3_aa: ASSLSAYTYEQY
d_call: TRBD1; v_call: TRBV7-9; cdr3_aa: ASRLMFLLGQGKADTEAF
d_call: .; v_call: TRBV5-1; cdr3_aa: ASSGTSGARGYT
d_call: .; v_call: TRBV19; cdr3_aa: ASSIRTGRDTGELF
d_call: .; v_call: TRBV2; cdr3_aa: ASRQPTGTEKLF
d_call: .; v_call: TRBV7-2; cdr3_aa: ASSTRSFGAFGTGELF
d_call: TRBD1; v_call: TRBV12-3/TRBV12-4; cdr3_aa: ATTFTGGVYYGYT
d_call: TRBD1; v_call: TRBV12-3/TRBV12-4; cdr3_aa: ASSRRQGAGNTIY
d_call: TRBD2; v_call: TRBV7-7; cdr3_aa: ASSPDWTSGGTEQY
d_call: .; v_call: TRBV5-4; cdr3_aa: ASSLPSEADTDTQY
d_call: .; v_call: TRBV7-2; cdr3_aa: ASSPPGKGVDSPLH
d_call: .; v_call: TRBV9; cdr3_aa: ASSVGGAGYEQY
d_call: .; v_call: TRBV6-1; cdr3_aa: ASVGQQGNTIY
d_call: .; v_call: TRBV19; cdr3_aa: ASSMTGTDSNQPQH
d_call: .; v_call: TRBV24-1; cdr3_aa: ATWVYEQY
d_call: TRBD1; v_call: TRBV13; cdr3_aa: ASIRWTGYTGELF
d_call: .; v_call: TRBV20-1; cdr3_aa: SARKGHSGANVLT
d_call: .; v_call: TRBV19; cdr3_aa: ASSDRQKGGTEAF